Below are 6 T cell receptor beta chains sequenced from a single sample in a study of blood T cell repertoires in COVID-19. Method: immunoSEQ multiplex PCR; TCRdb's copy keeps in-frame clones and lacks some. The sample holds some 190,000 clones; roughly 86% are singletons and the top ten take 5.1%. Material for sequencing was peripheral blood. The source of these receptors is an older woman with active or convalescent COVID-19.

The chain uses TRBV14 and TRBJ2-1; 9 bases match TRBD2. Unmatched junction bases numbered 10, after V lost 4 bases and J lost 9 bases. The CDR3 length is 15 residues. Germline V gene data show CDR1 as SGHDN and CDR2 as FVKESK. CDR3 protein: CASSPSGTSFAEQFF. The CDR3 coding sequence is TGTGCCAGCAGCCCGTCCGGGACTAGCTTCGCTGAGCAGTTCTTC.

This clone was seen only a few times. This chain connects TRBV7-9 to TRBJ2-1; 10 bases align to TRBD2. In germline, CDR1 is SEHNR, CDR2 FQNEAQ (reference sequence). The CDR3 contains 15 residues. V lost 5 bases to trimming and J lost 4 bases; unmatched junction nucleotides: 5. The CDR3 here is CASSPLAGRYNEQFF. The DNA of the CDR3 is TGTGCCAGCAGCCCACTAGCGGGGAGATACAATGAGCAGTTCTTC.

The CDR3 loop reads CASSYRAGDTDTQYF. DNA of the CDR3: TGTGCCAGCAGTTACAGGGCGGGAGACACAGATACGCAGTATTTT. V is TRBV6-5 and J is TRBJ2-3, with 7 bases lining up with TRBD2. Trimming at V came to 2 bases and at J to 2 bases, leaving 4 bases not matched to a gene. The germline CDR1 and CDR2 sequences are MNHEY and SVGAGI. This CDR3 region has 15 residues.

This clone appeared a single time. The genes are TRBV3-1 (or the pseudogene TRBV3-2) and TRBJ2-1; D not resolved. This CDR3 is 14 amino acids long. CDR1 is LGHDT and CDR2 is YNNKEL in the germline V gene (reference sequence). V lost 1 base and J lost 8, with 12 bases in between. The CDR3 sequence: CASSQAPLFDEQFF. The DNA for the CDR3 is TGTGCCAGCAGCCAAGCGCCCCTATTCGATGAGCAGTTCTTC.

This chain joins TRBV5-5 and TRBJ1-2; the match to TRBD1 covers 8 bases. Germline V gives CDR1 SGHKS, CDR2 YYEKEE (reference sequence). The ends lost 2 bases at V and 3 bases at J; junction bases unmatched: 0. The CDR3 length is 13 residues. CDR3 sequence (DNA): TGTGCCAGCAGCTTACAGGGGGACTATGGCTACACCTTC. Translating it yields CASSLQGDYGYTF.

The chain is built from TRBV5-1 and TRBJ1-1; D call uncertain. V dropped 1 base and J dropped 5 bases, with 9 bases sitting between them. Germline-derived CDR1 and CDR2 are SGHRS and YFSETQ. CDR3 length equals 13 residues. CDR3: CASSLTGYTEAFF. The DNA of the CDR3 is TGCGCCAGCAGCTTGACGGGGTATACTGAAGCTTTCTTT. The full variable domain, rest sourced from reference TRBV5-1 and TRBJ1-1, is KAGVTQTPRYLIKTRGQQVTLSCSPISGHRSVSWYQQTPGQGLQFLFEYFSETQRNKGNFPGRFSGRQFSNSRSEMNVSTLELGDSALYLCASSLTGYTEAFFGQGTRLTVV.